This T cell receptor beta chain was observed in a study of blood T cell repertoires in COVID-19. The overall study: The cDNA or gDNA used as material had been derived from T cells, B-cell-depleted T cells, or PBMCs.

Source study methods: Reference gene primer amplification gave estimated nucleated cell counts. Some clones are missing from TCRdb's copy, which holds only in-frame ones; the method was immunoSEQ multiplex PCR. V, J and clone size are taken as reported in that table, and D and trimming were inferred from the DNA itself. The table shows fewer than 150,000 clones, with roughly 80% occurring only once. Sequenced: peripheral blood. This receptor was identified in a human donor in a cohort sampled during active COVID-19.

CDR3 sequence: CASSLAPEDTEAFF. The CDR3 DNA is TGTGCCAGCAGCTTAGCCCCAGAGGACACTGAAGCTTTCTTT. The chain links TRBV11-2 to TRBJ1-1, with D unresolved. Between the trimmed V and J ends, which lost 1 base and 3 bases, there was a span of 9 bases. Germline CDR1 and CDR2: SGHAT and FQNNGV. The CDR3 sequence is 14 residues long.